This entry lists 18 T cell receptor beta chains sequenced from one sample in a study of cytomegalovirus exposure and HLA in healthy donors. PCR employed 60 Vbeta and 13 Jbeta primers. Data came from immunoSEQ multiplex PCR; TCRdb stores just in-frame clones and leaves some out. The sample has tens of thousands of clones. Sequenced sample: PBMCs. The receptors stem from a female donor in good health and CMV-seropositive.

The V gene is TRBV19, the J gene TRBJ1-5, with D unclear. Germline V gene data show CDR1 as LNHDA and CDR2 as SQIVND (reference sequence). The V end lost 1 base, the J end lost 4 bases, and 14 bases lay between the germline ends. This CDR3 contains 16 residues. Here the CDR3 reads CASSIAAGLINQPQHF. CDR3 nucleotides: TGTGCCAGTAGTATAGCCGCGGGCCTCATAAATCAGCCCCAGCATTTT.

Here the CDR3 reads CASSLRGRYNEQFF. CDR3 nucleotide sequence: TGTGCCAGCAGCTTGAGGGGTCGATACAATGAGCAGTTCTTC. This sequence joins TRBV5-8 and TRBJ2-1, with D perhaps TRBD1 (5 bases). This CDR3 has 14 amino acids. Germline V gene sequence: CDR1 SGHTS, CDR2 YDEGEE. V lost 1 base and J 4 bases, leaving 9 bases between the germline ends.

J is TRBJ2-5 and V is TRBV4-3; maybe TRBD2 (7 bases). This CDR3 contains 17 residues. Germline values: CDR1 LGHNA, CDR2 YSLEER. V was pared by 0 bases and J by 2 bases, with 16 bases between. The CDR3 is CASSQERRGPSQETQYF. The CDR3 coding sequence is TGCGCCAGCAGCCAAGAAAGGCGGGGGCCCTCACAAGAGACCCAGTACTTC.

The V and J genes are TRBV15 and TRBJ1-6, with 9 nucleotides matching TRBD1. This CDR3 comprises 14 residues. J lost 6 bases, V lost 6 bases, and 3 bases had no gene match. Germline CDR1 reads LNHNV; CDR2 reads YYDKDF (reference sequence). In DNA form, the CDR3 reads TGTGCCACCAGGAGGGACAGGGTTAATTCACCCCTCCACTTT. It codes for CATRRDRVNSPLHF.

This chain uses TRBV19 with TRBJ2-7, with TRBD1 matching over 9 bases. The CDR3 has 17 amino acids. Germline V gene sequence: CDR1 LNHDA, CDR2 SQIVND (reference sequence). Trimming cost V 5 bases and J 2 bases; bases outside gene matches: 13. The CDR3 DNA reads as TGTGCCAGTAGTTCAAGCCCCCCGGGACAGGGAACCTACGAGCAGTACTTC. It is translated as CASSSSPPGQGTYEQYF.

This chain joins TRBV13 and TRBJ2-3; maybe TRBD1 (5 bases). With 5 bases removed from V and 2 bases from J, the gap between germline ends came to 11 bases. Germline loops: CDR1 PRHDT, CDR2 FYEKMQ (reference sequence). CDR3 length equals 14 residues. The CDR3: CASSPLTVTDTQYF. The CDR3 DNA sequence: TGTGCCAGCAGCCCCTTGACAGTCACAGATACGCAGTATTTT.

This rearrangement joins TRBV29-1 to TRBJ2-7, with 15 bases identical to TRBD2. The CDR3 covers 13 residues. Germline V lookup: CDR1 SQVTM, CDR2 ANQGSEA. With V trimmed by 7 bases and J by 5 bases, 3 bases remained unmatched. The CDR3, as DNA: TGCAGCGGGGGACTAGCGGGAGGAAACGAGCAGTACTTC. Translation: CSGGLAGGNEQYF.

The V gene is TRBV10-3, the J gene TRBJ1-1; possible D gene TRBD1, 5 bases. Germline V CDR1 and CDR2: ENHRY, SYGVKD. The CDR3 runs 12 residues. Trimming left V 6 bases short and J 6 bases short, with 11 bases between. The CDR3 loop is CAIRVQGSEAFF. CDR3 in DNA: TGTGCCATCAGGGTCCAGGGATCTGAAGCTTTCTTT.

The DNA of the CDR3 is TGCGCCAGCAGCCTAGATTACTACGAGCAGTACTTC. It translates to CASSLDYYEQYF. The chain joins TRBV5-1 to TRBJ2-7; D gene uncertain. Trimming cost V 4 bases and J 3 bases, with 8 bases left between them. The CDR3 contains 12 residues. From germline, CDR1 is SGHRS and CDR2 YFSETQ.

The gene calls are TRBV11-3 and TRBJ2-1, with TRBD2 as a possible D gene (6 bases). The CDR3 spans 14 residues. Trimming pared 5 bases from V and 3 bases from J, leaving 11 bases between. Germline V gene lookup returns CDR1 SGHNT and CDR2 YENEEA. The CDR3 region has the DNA TGTGCCAGCAGCCCAAAGCGGGTCTACAATGAGCAGTTCTTC. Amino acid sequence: CASSPKRVYNEQFF.

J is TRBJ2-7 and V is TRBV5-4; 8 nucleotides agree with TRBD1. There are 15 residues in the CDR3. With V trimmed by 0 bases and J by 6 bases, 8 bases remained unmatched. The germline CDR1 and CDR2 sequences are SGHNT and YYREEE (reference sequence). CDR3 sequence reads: CASSLVGRGRTEQYF. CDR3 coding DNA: TGTGCCAGCAGCTTGGTTGGCAGGGGGCGCACCGAGCAGTACTTC.

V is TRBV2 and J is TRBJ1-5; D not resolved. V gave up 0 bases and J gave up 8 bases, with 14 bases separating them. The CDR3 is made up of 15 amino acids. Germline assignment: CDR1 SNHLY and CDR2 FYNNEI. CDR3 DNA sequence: TGTGCCAGCAGTGAAGCGCCAAGGACTGGGGAGCCCCAGCATTTT. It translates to CASSEAPRTGEPQHF.

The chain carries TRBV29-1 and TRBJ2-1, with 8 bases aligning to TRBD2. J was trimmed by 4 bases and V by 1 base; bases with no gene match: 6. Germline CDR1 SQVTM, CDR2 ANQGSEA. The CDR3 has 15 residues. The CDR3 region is CSVEGGGGIYNEQFF. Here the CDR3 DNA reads TGCAGCGTTGAAGGCGGCGGGGGGATATACAATGAGCAGTTCTTC.

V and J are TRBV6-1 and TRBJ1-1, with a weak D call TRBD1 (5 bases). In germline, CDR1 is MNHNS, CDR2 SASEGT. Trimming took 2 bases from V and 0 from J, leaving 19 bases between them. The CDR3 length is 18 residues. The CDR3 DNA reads TGTGCCAGCAGTGAATTTCCCGTAACGGGGGGGATGAACACTGAAGCTTTCTTT. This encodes CASSEFPVTGGMNTEAFF.

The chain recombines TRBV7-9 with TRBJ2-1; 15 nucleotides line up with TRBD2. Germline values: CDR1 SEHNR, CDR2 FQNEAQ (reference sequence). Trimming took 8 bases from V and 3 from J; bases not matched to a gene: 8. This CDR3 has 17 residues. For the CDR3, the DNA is TGTGCCAGCGGAACGGGACTAGCGGGGGGCGGCTACAATGAGCAGTTCTTC. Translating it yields CASGTGLAGGGYNEQFF.

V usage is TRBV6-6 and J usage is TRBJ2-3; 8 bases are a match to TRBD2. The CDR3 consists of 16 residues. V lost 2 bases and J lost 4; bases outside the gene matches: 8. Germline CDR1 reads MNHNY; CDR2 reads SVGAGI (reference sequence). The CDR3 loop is CASSYGYSGNSDTQYF. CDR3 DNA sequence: TGTGCCAGCAGTTACGGGTATAGCGGGAACTCAGATACGCAGTATTTT.

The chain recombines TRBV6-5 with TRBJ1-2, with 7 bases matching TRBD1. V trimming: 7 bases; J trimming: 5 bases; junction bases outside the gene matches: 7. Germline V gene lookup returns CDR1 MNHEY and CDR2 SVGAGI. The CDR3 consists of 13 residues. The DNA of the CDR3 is TGTGCCAGCACCACAGGGGTGCTATATGGCTACACCTTC. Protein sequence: CASTTGVLYGYTF.

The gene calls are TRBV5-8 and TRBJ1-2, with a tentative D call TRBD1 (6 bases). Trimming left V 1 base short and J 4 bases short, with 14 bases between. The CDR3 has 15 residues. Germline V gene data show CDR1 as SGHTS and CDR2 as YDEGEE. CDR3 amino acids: CASSLPGGRFYGYTF. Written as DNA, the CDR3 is TGTGCCAGCAGCTTGCCGGGGGGCAGATTCTATGGCTACACCTTC.